Presented here are 27 T cell receptor beta chains from one specimen sequenced in a study of T cell clonality in common variable immunodeficiency (dated by TCRdb to the mid-2010s). The library was built by means of the immunoSEQ multiplex PCR assay. TCRdb carries this immuneACCESS record with in-frame sequences only. Its versions omit some clonotypes, under half of them owing to an unresolved V gene in the studies checked, with the rest unexplained. The sample comprises under 40,000 clones, and every one was counted more than once. The ten largest clones capture roughly 3% of the sample. The sample consisted of peripheral blood mononuclear cells. The source of these receptors is a person aged 18 to 75 in good health.

This clone showed up many times. Read coverage stops 3 residues before the CDR3 terminus; the germline J gene supplies the remainder. The rearrangement uses TRBV5-1 and TRBJ2-1, with TRBD2 matching 8 bases. The CDR3 spans 15 residues. The junction had 10 bases not matched to a gene; V was cut back by 4 bases and J by 7 bases. The V gene's germline CDR1 is SGHRS and CDR2 YFSETQ. Partial CDR3 DNA: TGCGCCAGCAGCCCGGACGGGGGGGTTTGGAATGAG. Amino acid sequence: CASSPDGGVWNE. The complete CDR3 sequence is CASSPDGGVWNEQFF.

This clone was detected many times. The missing CDR3 end, 3 residues past where the read stops, is filled in from the germline J gene. The chain couples TRBV5-1 to TRBJ2-2; 10 bases are shared with TRBD1. The germline V gene encodes CDR1 SGHRS and CDR2 YFSETQ. V was clipped by 4 bases and J by 7 bases; unmatched bases: 16. There are 18 residues in the CDR3. The DNA read from the CDR3 is TGCGCCAGCAGCCCAGGAGGGCTAGACAGGGGGCGAGGCGGGGAG. It specifies CASSPGGLDRGRGGE. The entire CDR3 protein reads CASSPGGLDRGRGGELFF.

This clone came up many times. The observed sequence ends 3 residues before the CDR3 terminus, with the missing tail filled in from the germline J gene. The rearrangement links TRBV7-9 to TRBJ2-3; 8 bases line up with TRBD2. The CDR3 has 14 amino acids. The J segment lost 1 base and the V segment lost 5 bases, leaving 2 bases of the junction unmatched. The germline CDR1 and CDR2 sequences are SEHNR and FQNEAQ (reference sequence). The part of the CDR3 DNA that was read is TGTGCCAGCAGCCTTAGCGGGGGCACAGATACG. This gives the protein CASSLSGGTDT. The entire CDR3 protein is CASSLSGGTDTQYF.

In this sample, this clone turned up many times. Read data end 3 residues before the CDR3 end; the end is taken from the germline J gene. This rearrangement joins TRBV18 to TRBJ1-5; 7 bases are a match to TRBD1. Germline assignment: CDR1 KGHSH and CDR2 LQKENI. The CDR3 has 15 residues. With V trimmed by 4 bases and J by 4 bases, 7 bases remained unmatched. The CDR3 protein is CASSQGAIGNQPQHF. CDR3 DNA (partial): TGTGCCAGCTCACAGGGGGCGATAGGGAATCAGCCC. The entire variable domain, with the rest obtained from reference TRBV18 and TRBJ1-5, is as follows: NAGVMQNPRHLVRRRGQEARLRCSPMKGHSHVYWYRQLPEEGLKFMVYLQKENIIDESGMPKERFSAEFPKEGPSILRIQQVVRGDSAAYFCASSQGAIGNQPQHFGDGTRLSIL.

This clone was detected many times. The read terminates 3 residues ahead of where the CDR3 ends, so the germline J gene completes it. V is TRBV20-1 and J is TRBJ1-2, with D perhaps matching TRBD1 (5 bases). This CDR3 has 15 residues. Germline CDR1 DFQATT, CDR2 SNEGSKA (reference sequence). The germline V and J ends were trimmed by 5 bases and 0 bases, with 16 bases remaining between them. Incomplete CDR3 DNA: TGCAGTGCTTTCAGGGAGAGGTTTGCTAACTATGGC. Translating gives CSAFRERFANYG. From start to end, the CDR3 is CSAFRERFANYGYTF.

This clone was recorded at least ten times. The read terminates 3 residues ahead of where the CDR3 ends, so the germline J gene completes it. The J gene is TRBJ2-2, the V gene TRBV5-1, with no clear D. Between the trimmed V and J ends, which lost 0 bases and 2 bases, there was a span of 8 bases. The CDR3 extends over 15 amino acids. From germline, CDR1 is SGHRS and CDR2 YFSETQ. The CDR3 DNA, read in part, is TGCGCCAGCAGCTTGGCGGCAGGTAACACCGGGGAG. It specifies CASSLAAGNTGE. The whole CDR3 sequence reads CASSLAAGNTGELFF.

This clone was recorded at least ten times. The CDR3 sequence: CASSTGTGSTDTQYF. CDR3 DNA, as far as it was read: TGTGCCAGTAGTACTGGGACAGGGAGCACAGATACG. The chain is built from TRBV19 and TRBJ2-3; TRBD1 matches 9 bases. The missing CDR3 end, 3 residues past where the read stops, is filled in from the germline J gene. V gave up 4 bases and J gave up 0 bases; unmatched junction bases: 2. Germline CDR1 is LNHDA and CDR2 is SQIVND (reference sequence). This CDR3 is built from 15 residues.

This clone showed up many times. The CDR3 end is not reached by the read, which stops 3 residues before it; the germline J gene fills it in. This chain joins TRBV19 and TRBJ2-7; D perhaps matches TRBD2 (7 bases). Germline CDR1 and CDR2: LNHDA and SQIVND (reference sequence). V was shortened by 1 base and J by 2 bases, with 12 bases between the two germline ends. The CDR3 is made up of 15 amino acids. The DNA read from the CDR3 is TGTGCCAGTAGTATAGGTGGGGGGGCTCCCTACGAG. Translated, it gives CASSIGGGAPYE. The CDR3, in full, reads CASSIGGGAPYEQYF.

The sample holds many counts of this clone. The read comes to an end 3 residues before the CDR3 does, leaving the germline J gene to fill in the end. The genes are TRBV5-1 and TRBJ1-3; D is unclear. CDR3 length: 16 amino acids. Germline lookup yields CDR1 SGHRS and CDR2 YFSETQ. Trimming removed 0 bases from V and 4 bases from J, with 14 bases in between. The chain's CDR3 is CASSLAGVREGNTIYF. The covered CDR3 bases are TGCGCCAGCAGCTTGGCCGGGGTCCGGGAGGGAAACACC.

The sample holds many counts of this clone. The read terminates 3 residues ahead of where the CDR3 ends, so the germline J gene completes it. The chain recombines TRBV5-1 with TRBJ2-2; weak D call: TRBD2 (6 bases). V was clipped by 1 base and J by 2 bases, with 12 bases between them. Germline CDR1 and CDR2: SGHRS and YFSETQ. CDR3 length: 16 residues. This chain's CDR3 is CASSLSPGTNTGELFF. Incomplete CDR3 DNA: TGCGCCAGCAGCTTGTCGCCAGGGACTAACACCGGGGAG.

This clone was recorded many times. The read stops 3 residues short of the end of the CDR3; the missing end is completed from the germline J gene. The genes are TRBV20-1 and TRBJ2-1; 9 nucleotides line up with TRBD2. V was pared by 0 bases and J by 4 bases, with 4 bases of the junction left unmatched. Germline assignment: CDR1 DFQATT and CDR2 SNEGSKA (reference sequence). This CDR3 is built from 15 residues. The CDR3 DNA, read in part, is TGCAGTGCTAGAGAAACTAGCGGGCAATACAATGAG. Translation: CSARETSGQYNE. The CDR3 reads in full as CSARETSGQYNEQFF.

This clone was counted ten times or more. Read sequence stops 3 residues before the CDR3 end, and the germline J gene provides the missing end. The chain joins TRBV28 to TRBJ2-7, with TRBD1 as a possible D gene (5 bases). V shed 8 bases and J shed 2 bases, with 19 bases lying between them. Germline loops: CDR1 MDHEN, CDR2 SYDVKM. This CDR3 region has 15 residues. CDR3 DNA, as far as it was read: TGTGCCAGCTCTTCAGGGTTTCGGCAAACCTACGAG. Protein product: CASSSGFRQTYE. The CDR3 in its entirety is CASSSGFRQTYEQYF.

This clone was counted many times. The read stops 3 residues short of the end of the CDR3; the missing end is completed from the germline J gene. The genes are TRBV5-1 and TRBJ2-5; 11 bases align to TRBD1. The ends lost 4 bases at V and 1 base at J; junction bases unmatched: 0. The CDR3 spans 14 residues. Germline lookup yields CDR1 SGHRS and CDR2 YFSETQ. CDR3 residues: CASSGTGGQETQYF. The sequenced CDR3 bases are TGCGCCAGCAGCGGGACAGGGGGCCAAGAGACC.

This clone was found many times. The CDR3 extends 3 residues past the end of the read, so its final part is completed from the germline J gene. The chain joins TRBV11-2 to TRBJ2-5; D is possibly TRBD1 (6 bases). The CDR3 is made up of 14 amino acids. The V gene lost 5 bases and the J gene lost 1 base, with 11 bases spanning the gap. Germline loops: CDR1 SGHAT, CDR2 FQNNGV. The sequenced CDR3 bases are TGTGCCAGCAGCCAGGGACAAATCCAAGAGACC. The encoded protein is CASSQGQIQET. The CDR3, in full, reads CASSQGQIQETQYF.

This clone has a count of ten or more. The read terminates 3 residues before the CDR3 end, so the remaining end is supplied by the germline J gene. This chain connects TRBV6-1 to TRBJ2-2; 7 nucleotides match TRBD1. J lost 5 bases, V lost 4 bases, and 4 bases had no gene match. In germline, CDR1 is MNHNS, CDR2 SASEGT. CDR3 length equals 14 residues. The CDR3 bases that were read are TGTGCCAGCAGTGTTGACAGGGCGACCGGGGAG. It yields the protein CASSVDRATGE. The full CDR3 protein reads CASSVDRATGELFF.

This clone was recorded many times. Sequencing ends 3 residues short of the CDR3 end; the germline J gene provides the rest. The chain carries TRBV6-1 and TRBJ1-5, with 7 bases matching TRBD1. Germline values: CDR1 MNHNS, CDR2 SASEGT. CDR3 length equals 15 residues. The V gene end was trimmed by 4 bases and the J gene end by 3 bases; junction bases not matched to a gene: 6. CDR3 DNA, as far as it was read: TGTGCCAGCAGTGCCGGGACAGTTTTCAATCAGCCC. Translation: CASSAGTVFNQP. The whole CDR3 reads CASSAGTVFNQPQHF.

In its sample, this clone was seen many times. This may be a read error, as it is one base from a much larger clone. The read ends 3 residues before the CDR3 terminus; that terminus is restored from the germline J gene. The V gene is TRBV6-4, the J gene TRBJ2-6, with D possibly TRBD1 on 5 matching bases. Trimming pared 3 bases from V and 0 bases from J, leaving 6 bases between. CDR3 length: 15 amino acids. Looked up from germline, CDR1 is MRHNA and CDR2 is SNTAGT. The chain's CDR3 is CASSEDNSGANVLTF. Partial CDR3 DNA: TGTGCCAGCAGTGAGGACAACTCTGGGGCCAACGTC.

This clone was detected ten times or more. The read terminates 3 residues before the CDR3 end, so the remaining end is supplied by the germline J gene. V is TRBV20-1 and J is TRBJ2-7; 7 nucleotides match TRBD2. CDR3 size: 17 residues. The ends lost 0 bases at V and 1 base at J; junction bases unmatched: 12. Germline values: CDR1 DFQATT, CDR2 SNEGSKA (reference sequence). CDR3 residues: CSARDRVRGSTSYEQYF. The CDR3 bases that were read are TGCAGTGCTAGAGATCGGGTTCGCGGGAGTACTTCCTACGAG.

This clone has at least ten counts. CDR3 DNA, as far as it was read: TGTGCCAGCTCACCACCGGGACAGGGGGAATACAATGAG. Translating it yields CASSPPGQGEYNE. The full CDR3 protein is CASSPPGQGEYNEQFF. The chain has TRBV18 and TRBJ2-1, with 11 nucleotides matching TRBD1. From the germline J gene comes the end of the CDR3, since the read stops 3 residues before it. V shed 0 bases and J 4 bases; nucleotides not matched to a gene: 2. This CDR3 has 16 residues. The germline gives CDR1 KGHSH, CDR2 LQKENI.

This clone was counted at least ten times. The sequenced fragment ends 3 residues before the CDR3 boundary, so the rest is inferred from the germline J gene. The J gene is TRBJ2-3, the V gene TRBV5-4; 8 bases are a match to TRBD2. V lost 0 bases to trimming and J lost 5 bases; unmatched junction nucleotides: 8. The CDR3 is 16 amino acids. Germline CDR1 and CDR2: SGHNT and YYREEE (reference sequence). CDR3 in amino acids: CASSLGPGLEEDTQYF. The DNA read from the CDR3 is TGTGCCAGCAGCTTGGGTCCGGGACTAGAAGAAGATACG.

The sample holds many counts of this clone. The missing CDR3 end, 3 residues past where the read stops, is filled in from the germline J gene. The chain carries TRBV28 and TRBJ2-3; 12 bases align to TRBD1. The CDR3 extends over 16 amino acids. Germline V CDR1 and CDR2: MDHEN, SYDVKM. V lost 5 bases and J lost 4; bases outside the gene matches: 7. Incomplete CDR3 DNA: TGTGCCAGCAGTGCGGGCGGGACAGGGGGCGCAGATACG. Translation gives CASSAGGTGGADT. Given in full, the CDR3 is CASSAGGTGGADTQYF.

This clone was detected ten times or more. The DNA ends 3 residues before the CDR3 does, and the rest of the CDR3 is filled in from the germline J gene. V and J are TRBV19 and TRBJ1-6, with D perhaps TRBD1 (5 bases). The CDR3 spans 15 residues. Germline CDR1 LNHDA, CDR2 SQIVND (reference sequence). The germline V and J ends were trimmed by 7 bases and 0 bases, with 10 bases remaining between them. CDR3 loop: CASKGESSYNSPLHF. CDR3 bases read: TGTGCCAGTAAAGGGGAAAGCTCCTATAATTCACCC.

This clone appeared many times. The sequenced fragment ends 3 residues before the CDR3 boundary, so the rest is inferred from the germline J gene. The chain combines TRBV12-3 or TRBV12-4 with TRBJ1-6; no clear D. V gave up 2 bases and J gave up 5 bases, with 4 bases separating them. The CDR3 has 13 amino acids. The CDR3 sequence is CASSLQDNSPLHF. CDR3 DNA (partial): TGTGCCAGCAGTTTACAGGATAATTCACCC.

This clone was seen repeatedly, ten times or more. The CDR3 end lies 3 residues beyond the end of the read and is filled in from the germline J gene. The chain employs TRBV12-5 and TRBJ1-3; no definite D call. The CDR3 consists of 16 residues. In germline, CDR1 is LGHNT, CDR2 FRNRAP. The V and J ends lost 7 bases and 3 bases respectively, with 19 bases between them. Partial CDR3 DNA: TGTGCTAGTGCTCCTGGCGGGAGCTTGGATGGAAACACC. This codes for CASAPGGSLDGNT. The complete CDR3 reads CASAPGGSLDGNTIYF.

In this sample, this clone turned up many times. The part of the CDR3 DNA that was read is TGTGCCAGCAGCTTCAATCCGGCACAGCTCAGCGGC. This codes for CASSFNPAQLSG. The entire CDR3 reads CASSFNPAQLSGYTF. This chain joins TRBV7-9 and TRBJ1-2; D ambiguous. The read terminates 3 residues before the CDR3 end, so the remaining end is supplied by the germline J gene. The CDR3 has 15 amino acids. Germline V lookup: CDR1 SEHNR, CDR2 FQNEAQ (reference sequence).

This clone was observed at least ten times. Read data end 3 residues before the CDR3 end; the end is taken from the germline J gene. The chain uses TRBV15 and TRBJ2-5; a weak D match, TRBD1 (5 bases). The germline V and J ends were trimmed by 5 bases and 1 base, with 11 bases remaining between them. Germline-derived CDR1 and CDR2 are LNHNV and YYDKDF (reference sequence). CDR3 length: 14 amino acids. Partial CDR3 DNA: TGTGCCACCAGCGACAGACAGCCCCAAGAGACC. Translated: CATSDRQPQET. The whole CDR3 protein reads CATSDRQPQETQYF.

This clone occurred a few times. The sequenced fragment ends 3 residues before the CDR3 boundary, so the rest is inferred from the germline J gene. This chain joins TRBV10-2 and TRBJ2-7; D may be TRBD1 (5 bases). V was shortened by 6 bases and J by 4 bases, with 10 bases between the two germline ends. Germline V gene sequence: CDR1 WSHSY, CDR2 SAAADI. The CDR3 has 12 residues. The CDR3 protein is CASRDMRYEQYF. CDR3 bases read: TGCGCCAGCAGGGACATGAGGTACGAG.